This T cell receptor beta chain was identified in a study of cytomegalovirus exposure and HLA in healthy donors. Amplification used 60 Vbeta primers and 13 Jbeta primers. Profiling relied on immunoSEQ multiplex PCR, and the TCRdb table lists in-frame clones only, not all of them. The table records around 52,000 clones, about four fifths of them present only once. The CDR3 is 19 amino acids. The sample taken for sequencing was PBMCs. The chain links TRBV21-1 to TRBJ1-1. TRBV21-1 is termed a pseudogene. The sequence was obtained from a man aged 40-49 years in good health and CMV-seronegative. The DNA of the CDR3 is TGTGCCAGCAGCAACGTATCATTAAGGAGCGGCGTAATGAACACTGAAGCTTTCTTT. Encoded protein: CASSNVSLRSGVMNTEAFF.